This T cell receptor (beta chain) derives from a study of cytomegalovirus exposure and HLA in healthy donors. V shed 5 bases, J shed 4 bases, and the junction held 12 bases outside the gene matches. In germline, CDR1 is SGHDT, CDR2 YYEEEE. The CDR3 has 16 amino acids. PCR was performed using 60 Vbeta and 13 Jbeta primers. Here immunoSEQ multiplex PCR was the method, and the copy in TCRdb shows in-frame clones only, minus some. Of about 120,000 clones in the sample, over 60% were seen once. The V and J genes are TRBV5-6 and TRBJ1-2, with 9 bases fitting TRBD1. The clonotype was recovered from a middle-aged woman in good health and CMV-seronegative. The sequenced sample consisted of PBMCs. Written as DNA, the CDR3 is TGTGCCAGCAGTCAACGACCGGGACAGGGCGCCTATGGCTACACCTTC. Translation gives CASSQRPGQGAYGYTF.